Below, one T cell receptor (beta chain) is given with its context. The table came from immunoSEQ multiplex PCR; TCRdb's copy has only in-frame clones and leaves some out. Of millions of clones detected, roughly 95% appear once; the ten largest clones hold 0.85% to 1.2%. The record originates from a study of shared clonotypes between healthy human individuals. For the study at large: The study drew on two women and a few men aged 18 to 49 as donors.

The V and J ends lost 2 bases and 7 bases, in that order; junction bases with no gene match: 11. CDR3 length: 16 residues. CDR1 is MNHNS, CDR2 SASEGT, per germline. CD45RO-negative CD8 cells positively selected for CCR7 made up the naive population, which excluded terminally differentiated effector memory CD45RA+ cells. The receptor was derived from a man between 18 and 29 years old in good health. The rearrangement uses TRBV6-1 and TRBJ2-1, with TRBD2 identical over 7 bases. Source material: naive CD8+ T cells sorted from blood. CDR3 nucleotide sequence: TGTGCCAGCAGTGAATGGAAACTAGCGCTTCGGAATGAGCAGTTCTTC. It is translated as CASSEWKLALRNEQFF.